The sequence of this TCR beta chain was determined in a study of T-cell memory formation after mild COVID-19. Study-wide results and caveats: CD8+ contracting clones occupied EMRA, while CD4+ ones occupied mainly CM and EM. Pre-infection memory held some responding clones, suggesting pre-existing cross-reactive T cells responded.

Only a few counts were recorded for this clonotype. Antigen: not known. CDR3 length: 13 residues. The V end was cut by 6 bases, the J end by 0 bases, with 5 bases between. Germline CDR1 reads MGHRA; CDR2 reads YSYEKL. Constant-segment primers were used for 5'RACE, and the resulting TCR alpha and TCR beta cDNA libraries carried sample barcodes and UMIs. A single record per CDR3 protein comes from TCRdb applying MiXCR to the 5' RACE reads. The sample includes just over 350,000 distinct CDR3 sequences, approximately 14% of them seen just once. This receptor was taken from a man aged 18 to 29 who had mild COVID-19 (a few samples of this study predate the infection). Cell type and time point are not known. The sequencing sample was made of PBMCs or a T cell subset sorted from them (not recorded which). The V gene is TRBV4-1, the J gene TRBJ2-2, with unresolved D. Here the CDR3 reads CASRQSNTGELFF. CDR3 nucleotide sequence: TGCGCCAGCAGGCAGTCGAACACCGGGGAGCTGTTTTTT.